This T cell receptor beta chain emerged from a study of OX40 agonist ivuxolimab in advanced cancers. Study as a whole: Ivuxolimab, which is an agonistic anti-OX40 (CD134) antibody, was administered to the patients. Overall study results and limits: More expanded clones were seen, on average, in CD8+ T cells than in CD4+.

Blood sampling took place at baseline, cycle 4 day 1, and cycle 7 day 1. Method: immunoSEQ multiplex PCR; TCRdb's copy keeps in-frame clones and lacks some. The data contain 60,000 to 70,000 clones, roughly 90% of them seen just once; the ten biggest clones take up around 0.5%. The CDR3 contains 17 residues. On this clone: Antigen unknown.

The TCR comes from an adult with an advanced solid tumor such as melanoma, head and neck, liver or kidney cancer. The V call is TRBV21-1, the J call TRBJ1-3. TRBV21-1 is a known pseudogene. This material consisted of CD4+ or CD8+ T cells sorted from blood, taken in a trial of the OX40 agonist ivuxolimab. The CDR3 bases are TGTGCCAGCAGCAAGTGGCAGGGAACGGAGGCTGGAAACACCATATATTTT. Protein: CASSKWQGTEAGNTIYF.